This T cell receptor beta chain appears in the sequencing data of a study of graft-versus-host responses after intestinal transplantation (dated by TCRdb to the early 2020s). Regarding the complete study: Recipients received multivisceral, liver-intestinal, or isolated intestinal transplants. Rather than going through the commercial service, samples from three later patients were sequenced in-house on an Illumina MiSeq and processed with MiXCR. After intestinal transplantation, graft-versus-host and host-versus-graft alloreactive T cell clones in the graft, circulation and bone marrow were tracked using bulk TCR-beta CDR3 sequencing. Alloreactive clones were identified by sequencing pre-transplant mixed lymphocyte reaction products and comparing them with unstimulated pre-transplant donor and recipient T cells. A cohort of about two dozen intestinal transplant recipients, including one retransplant, was enrolled, and a few patients lacking pretransplant specimens were excluded. All recipients received anti-thymocyte globulin induction followed by maintenance tacrolimus and steroids for around three years. A peak of at least 4% donor T cells among recipient peripheral blood mononuclear cells was the definition used for donor T cell macrochimerism.

Concerning this clone itself: It has no known antigen specificity. Per-nucleotide qualities are absent, and no much larger clonotype sits a single base away.

Beyond this particular receptor, the publication reports: In the allografts of patients with donor T cell macrochimerism, GvH to HvG T cell clonal ratios were high. Conclusions were limited by the relatively low number and heterogeneity of intestinal transplant patients. Early after transplant, declines in HvG clones were associated with peak levels of circulating GvH clones. GvH clones were detected in recipient bone marrow, and some appeared earlier in ileal mucosa or blood, consistent with an intestinal mucosal origin.

The sample's time point, from its label and the paper: cells obtained before transplantation from donor or recipient. CD3+CD4+ and CD3+CD8+ populations were FACS-sorted from unstimulated pre-transplant donor and recipient cells taken from spleen or lymph nodes. From a lookup of the germline V gene (reference sequence), CDR1 and CDR2 are GTSNPN and SVGIG. Measured from the cysteine to the phenylalanine, the CDR3 is 13 residues long. The only DNA kept is the CDR3, 39 bases in frame from the first base. Trimming takes 2 bases off V and 4 bases off J; junction bases not matched to a gene: 4. Libraries were prepared through the immunoSEQ multiplex PCR assay. For most patients, genomic DNA was isolated with the Qiagen DNeasy Blood and Tissue Kit and sent frozen to Adaptive Biotechnologies for TCR sequencing. Adaptive Biotechnologies carried out high-throughput TCR-beta CDR3 sequencing of genomic DNA for most patients. On the study's bioinformatics: Adaptive's ImmunoSEQ software was the source of the TCR sequencing data for 15 to 20 patients, while three other patients were processed with MiXCR and VDJtools. To correct CD4 versus CD8 sorting errors, any sequence found in both subsets at a frequency ratio below 5:1 was removed. CDR3 nucleotide sequences shared between donor and recipient were removed because their origin could not be assigned. To be classed as alloreactive, a clone needed at least 2-fold expansion over unstimulated cells and a minimum CFSE-low frequency of 0.002% (template counts) or 0.001% (read counts). Clones were considered mappable if detected in sequenced pre-transplant spleen, lymph node, or MLR CFSE-low populations of the donor or recipient. The cumulative frequency of alloreactive clones was calculated as a percentage of all sequences, weighted by copy number. The source is immuneACCESS, and TCRdb retained only in-frame sequences with V and J called. Part of the clones is not carried over; for the studies checked, unresolved V genes explain less than half of this, and the remainder is unexplained. V and J calls and clone size are those listed in that table; D and trimming were worked out from the DNA. Here the sample has about 50,000 clones; 80% to 95% occur a single time. The leading ten clones occupy 2% to 2.5% of the sample.

The sample here was unstimulated CD4+ T cells sorted from spleen or lymph node cells, taken before transplant. This clonotype originated in a human donor who was the organ donor for an intestinal transplant. Here the chain combines TRBV30 and TRBJ2-5, and 7 junction bases match TRBD1. DNA sequence: TGTGCCTGGAGTCCAGACAGGGCAGAGACCCAGTACTTC. This codes for CAWSPDRAETQYF.